This passage covers 23 T cell receptor beta chains from one sample sequenced in a study of CD8+ T cells in alopecia areata. Extraction of RNA preceded its reverse transcription into cDNA, which served as the sequencing template. TCRdb's table, derived via immunoSEQ multiplex PCR, lists solely in-frame clones and lacks some. The sample lists 75,000 to 80,000 clones, approximately 66% occurring once. As for treatment: oral pan-JAK inhibitor, 5-10 mg twice daily. Sequencing was performed on CD8+ T cells sorted from blood, taken at week 24, from a patient treated with tofacitinib. The receptors derive from a human donor with alopecia areata.

V usage is TRBV27 and J usage is TRBJ2-5; 11 bases align to TRBD1. There are 14 residues in the CDR3. Germline trimming cut 5 bases from V and 4 bases from J; bases unmatched to any gene: 3. CDR1 and CDR2 (germline): MNHEY, SMNVEV (reference sequence). CDR3 nucleotide sequence: TGTGCCAGCAGTCCGGGGACAGGGGGAGAGACCCAGTACTTC. Its translation is CASSPGTGGETQYF.

This clone has only a few counts. In DNA, the CDR3 is TGTGCCAGCAGTTTAGACCGGGACAGGGGGCCCCTCGAGCAGTACTTC. Protein sequence: CASSLDRDRGPLEQYF. The chain combines TRBV28 with TRBJ2-7; 12 nucleotides agree with TRBD1. Germline assignment: CDR1 MDHEN and CDR2 SYDVKM. V was clipped by 2 bases and J by 6 bases; unmatched bases: 8. CDR3 length equals 16 residues.

The chain couples TRBV4-3 to TRBJ2-1, with TRBD2 matching 8 bases. Per the germline V gene, CDR1 is LGHNA and CDR2 is YSLEER. After removal of 3 bases from V and 0 bases from J, the junction contained 7 bases not matched to a gene. The CDR3 consists of 17 residues. This chain's CDR3 is CASSQPIAGTSYNEQFF. As DNA, the CDR3 is TGCGCCAGCAGCCAGCCTATAGCGGGGACCTCCTACAATGAGCAGTTCTTC.

The table lists this clone with a few counts. The gene calls are TRBV29-1 and TRBJ2-7, with D possibly matching TRBD1 (6 bases). The CDR3 has 13 amino acids. The germline V gene has CDR1 SQVTM and CDR2 ANQGSEA. The V and J ends lost 3 bases and 6 bases respectively, with 15 bases between them. The CDR3 is CSVDFRGVGEQYF. In DNA, the CDR3 is TGCAGCGTTGATTTCAGGGGAGTAGGCGAGCAGTACTTC.

The CDR3 DNA reads TGTGCCAGCAGTGCCCTTGTAGGGGGGAGTGTGGATGAGCAGTTCTTC. Amino acid sequence: CASSALVGGSVDEQFF. The chain joins TRBV6-4 to TRBJ2-1; D tentatively reads TRBD1 or TRBD2 (6 bases each). The CDR3 extends over 16 amino acids. V was shortened by 4 bases and J by 8 bases, with 21 bases between the two germline ends. Germline-derived CDR1 and CDR2 are MRHNA and SNTAGT.

The rearrangement uses TRBV4-1 and TRBJ2-7; D is undetermined. Trimming stripped 2 bases from V and 4 bases from J, with 12 bases between. The CDR3 length is 14 residues. The germline gives CDR1 MGHRA, CDR2 YSYEKL. The CDR3 DNA reads as TGCGCCAGCAGCCAATCGGTTAGAGAATACGAGCAGTACTTC. It yields the protein CASSQSVREYEQYF.

The chain links TRBV2 to TRBJ2-7; D possibly corresponds to TRBD1 (6 bases). V was clipped by 4 bases and J by 5 bases, with 12 bases between them. This CDR3 comprises 13 residues. Germline CDR1 is SNHLY and CDR2 is FYNNEI. CDR3 nucleotide sequence: TGTGCCAGCAGTGCCGCAGGGGAGAACGAGCAGTACTTC. Amino acids: CASSAAGENEQYF. The full variable domain, rest sourced from reference TRBV2 and TRBJ2-7, is EPEVTQTPSHQVTQMGQEVILRCVPISNHLYFYWYRQILGQKVEFLVSFYNNEISEKSEIFDDQFSVERPDGSNFTLKIRSTKLEDSAMYFCASSAAGENEQYFGPGTRLTVT.

The chain employs TRBV4-3 and TRBJ2-7; D is ambiguous. CDR1 and CDR2 from the germline V gene are LGHNA and YSLEER. Trimming cost V 0 bases and J 2 bases, with 11 bases left between them. The CDR3 sequence is 15 residues long. The CDR3 sequence is CASSQDLRTTYEQYF. The CDR3 nucleotides read TGCGCCAGCAGCCAAGATCTGCGGACGACCTACGAGCAGTACTTC.

The CDR3 region is CASRPDRGQETQYF. The DNA of the CDR3 is TGTGCCAGCAGACCCGACAGGGGGCAAGAGACCCAGTACTTC. The V gene is TRBV28, the J gene TRBJ2-5; 9 nucleotides agree with TRBD1. Trimming at V came to 6 bases and at J to 2 bases, leaving 4 bases not matched to a gene. The CDR3 sequence is 14 residues long. Germline-derived CDR1 and CDR2 are MDHEN and SYDVKM.

The V gene is TRBV5-1, the J gene TRBJ2-5; TRBD1 aligns across 8 bases. This CDR3 region has 14 residues. Germline assignment: CDR1 SGHRS and CDR2 YFSETQ. Losses at the gene ends were 4 bases for V and 4 bases for J; bases not matched to a gene: 6. DNA of the CDR3: TGCGCCAGCAGCCCAGACAGGGGCGGAGAGACCCAGTACTTC. It codes for CASSPDRGGETQYF.

This sequence joins TRBV4-1 and TRBJ2-7, with 8 nucleotides matching TRBD1. Germline CDR1 MGHRA, CDR2 YSYEKL. The CDR3 totals 15 residues. V shed 1 base, J shed 3 bases, and the junction held 5 bases outside the gene matches. The CDR3 nucleotides read TGCGCCAGCAGCCAAGTGGCGACAGGGGACTACGAGCAGTACTTC. This sequence encodes CASSQVATGDYEQYF.

This chain connects TRBV9 to TRBJ2-6; D is undetermined. Germline loops: CDR1 SGDLS, CDR2 YYNGEE. Trimming cost V 4 bases and J 0 bases, with 5 bases left between them. The length of the CDR3 is 14 residues. The CDR3 DNA follows: TGTGCCAGCAGCCTCCACTCTGGGGCCAACGTCCTGACTTTC. Amino acid sequence: CASSLHSGANVLTF.

The chain combines TRBV5-6 with TRBJ2-5; D might be TRBD2 (7 bases). The CDR3 has 15 amino acids. Trimming removed 0 bases from V and 4 bases from J, with 13 bases in between. The germline CDR1 and CDR2 sequences are SGHDT and YYEEEE. CDR3 DNA sequence: TGTGCCAGCAGCTTGGTTCGGGGGGCGAGAGAGACCCAGTACTTC. It encodes CASSLVRGARETQYF.

The gene calls are TRBV7-6 and TRBJ1-4; D uncertain. The germline gives CDR1 SGHVS, CDR2 FNYEAQ. The V end lost 1 base, the J end lost 4 bases, and 10 bases lay between the germline ends. There are 15 residues in the CDR3. CDR3 DNA sequence: TGTGCCAGCAGCTTAGAGGCGGTGATTAATGAAAAACTGTTTTTT. This sequence encodes CASSLEAVINEKLFF. Supplemented by reference TRBV7-6 and TRBJ1-4, the full variable domain reads GAGVSQSPRYKVTKRGQDVALRCDPISGHVSLYWYRQALGQGPEFLTYFNYEAQQDKSGLPNDRFSAERPEGSISTLTIQRTEQRDSAMYRCASSLEAVINEKLFFGSGTQLSVL.

This clone was recorded only once. The chain has TRBV4-1 and TRBJ2-7; D not certain. CDR1 MGHRA and CDR2 YSYEKL come from the germline V gene. This CDR3 region has 13 residues. V lost 1 base and J lost 5, with 9 bases in between. The CDR3 DNA reads as TGCGCCAGCAGCCAAGGAACTGTGGACGAGCAGTACTTC. Translating gives CASSQGTVDEQYF.

The chain is built from TRBV28 and TRBJ2-7, with D possibly being TRBD2 (6 bases). The CDR3 has 15 residues. CDR1 is MDHEN and CDR2 is SYDVKM in the germline V gene. Trimming took 6 bases from V and 3 from J, leaving 18 bases between them. The CDR3 is CASRVHSGLNYEQYF. CDR3 bases: TGTGCCAGCAGGGTACACAGCGGGCTAAACTACGAGCAGTACTTC.

This clone was seen a few times. The genes are TRBV7-8 and TRBJ2-5; possible D gene TRBD2, 7 bases. V lost 2 bases and J 3 bases, leaving 22 bases between the germline ends. The germline gives CDR1 SGHVS, CDR2 FQNEAQ. CDR3 length: 18 amino acids. The CDR3 sequence: CASSLLEHAGRGKETQYF. CDR3 DNA: TGTGCCAGCAGCTTATTGGAGCATGCGGGGAGGGGGAAAGAGACCCAGTACTTC.

This sequence joins TRBV27 and TRBJ2-7, with 8 positions matching TRBD2. From germline, CDR1 is MNHEY and CDR2 SMNVEV (reference sequence). The ends lost 7 bases at V and 4 bases at J; junction bases unmatched: 12. CDR3 length: 15 amino acids. The CDR3 DNA is TGTGCCAGCACCCTGAGCGGGAGATTTATTTACGAGCAGTACTTC. This codes for CASTLSGRFIYEQYF.

The CDR3 loop is CASSQRQPGHYGYTF. The CDR3 nucleotides are TGCGCCAGCAGCCAACGACAGCCAGGGCACTATGGCTACACCTTC. The chain is built from TRBV4-1 and TRBJ1-2, with D possibly being TRBD1 (5 bases). This CDR3 spans 15 amino acids. The V end lost 2 bases, the J end lost 3 bases, and 13 bases lay between the germline ends. Germline CDR1 reads MGHRA; CDR2 reads YSYEKL.

There are a few counts of this clone. The chain joins TRBV4-1 to TRBJ2-2; TRBD2 aligns across 8 bases. CDR3 length: 18 residues. Per germline, CDR1 MGHRA and CDR2 YSYEKL. V lost 0 bases to trimming and J lost 1 base; unmatched junction nucleotides: 7. CDR3 nucleotides: TGCGCCAGCAGCCAAGAATGGAGCGGGGGCCAGAACACCGGGGAGCTGTTTTTT. Protein sequence: CASSQEWSGGQNTGELFF.

This clone was counted at least ten times. The V gene is TRBV28, the J gene TRBJ2-1, with TRBD2 matching over 11 bases. This CDR3 region has 21 residues. With V trimmed by 4 bases and J by 7 bases, 24 bases remained unmatched. Germline V lookup: CDR1 MDHEN, CDR2 SYDVKM. CDR3 nucleotide sequence: TGTGCCAGCAGTTCTATCCAACTAGCGGGAGTGGGGTCCCAGGGGGTAAATGAGCAGTTCTTC. Its protein is CASSSIQLAGVGSQGVNEQFF.

The chain uses TRBV7-3 and TRBJ2-3; the match to TRBD2 covers 12 bases. The V segment lost 5 bases and the J segment 10 bases; nucleotides outside the gene matches: 7. The CDR3 totals 14 residues. The germline V gene encodes CDR1 SGHTA and CDR2 FQGTGA. In DNA form, the CDR3 reads TGTGCCAGCAGCCCCGAGACTAGCGGGGGTGCGCAGTATTTT. Amino acid sequence: CASSPETSGGAQYF.

This clone was recorded once. The chain joins TRBV2 to TRBJ2-1; D is unclear. The germline V and J ends were trimmed by 11 bases and 0 bases, with 14 bases remaining between them. CDR3 length: 14 amino acids. The V gene's germline CDR1 is SNHLY and CDR2 FYNNEI. DNA of the CDR3: TGTGCCGTCGAAACAGAGCGCTCCTACAATGAGCAGTTCTTC. Translated: CAVETERSYNEQFF. The full variable domain, its missing parts supplied by reference TRBV2 and TRBJ2-1, is EPEVTQTPSHQVTQMGQEVILRCVPISNHLYFYWYRQILGQKVEFLVSFYNNEISEKSEIFDDQFSVERPDGSNFTLKIRSTKLEDSAMYFCAVETERSYNEQFFGPGTRLTVL.